This TCR beta chain was obtained from a study of blood T cell repertoires in COVID-19. The wider study: Acute and convalescent COVID-19 specimens originated in the United States, Italy and Spain. PBMCs, B-cell-depleted T cells, or T cells were the source of the cDNA or gDNA that made up the material.

Seattle researchers signed up patients amid active infection and tracked them longitudinally. Per the original methods: Counts of nucleated cells, estimated from reference gene primer amplification, were obtained. The protocol was immunoSEQ multiplex PCR, while the TCRdb copy is restricted to in-frame clones and leaves out a portion. The D gene and trimming were derived from the DNA, and the V and J assignments and clone size from that table. The sample contains some 320,000 clones, roughly 89% of which appear only once. The length of the CDR3 is 13 residues. Germline CDR1 and CDR2: ENHRY and SYGVKD. V was clipped by 9 bases and J by 6 bases; unmatched bases: 8.

The genes are TRBV10-3 and TRBJ1-2; the match to TRBD1 covers 9 bases. The clonotype was recovered from a woman aged 25-40 years with COVID-19, enrolled during active disease. The specimen was peripheral blood. Written as DNA, the CDR3 is TGTGCCATATGGGGGACAGGGAGAGATGGCTACACCTTC. Amino acid sequence: CAIWGTGRDGYTF.